A single sample is the source of the 14 T cell receptor beta chains below, sequenced in a study of T cell responses to AZD1222 COVID-19 vaccine. Here immunoSEQ multiplex PCR was the method, and the copy in TCRdb shows in-frame clones only, minus some. The data show 200,000 or so clones, more than 75% seen once. Sequencing used peripheral blood, obtained on day 0 of MenACWY control vaccination. The source of these receptors is an adult in good health.

V and J are TRBV7-9 and TRBJ2-5, with D possibly being TRBD1 (5 bases). Trimming pared 5 bases from V and 3 bases from J, leaving 13 bases between. CDR1 and CDR2 from the germline V gene are SEHNR and FQNEAQ (reference sequence). This CDR3 comprises 14 residues. CDR3 nucleotide sequence: TGTGCCAGCAGCGCCCCCGGCAGGGAAGAGACCCAGTACTTC. It codes for CASSAPGREETQYF. Full variable domain (remainder filled in from reference TRBV7-9 and TRBJ2-5): DTGVSQNPRHKITKRGQNVTFRCDPISEHNRLYWYRQTLGQGPEFLTYFQNEAQLEKSRLLSDRFSAERPKGSFSTLEIQRTEQGDSAMYLCASSAPGREETQYFGPGTRLLVL.

V is TRBV18 and J is TRBJ1-5; the D gene is possibly TRBD1 (5 bases). The CDR3 contains 12 residues. From germline, CDR1 is KGHSH and CDR2 LQKENI. The V end was cut by 5 bases, the J end by 7 bases, with 9 bases between. CDR3 sequence (DNA): TGTGCCAGCTCAGGGACTGACCAGCCCCAGCATTTT. Protein: CASSGTDQPQHF.

This rearrangement joins TRBV7-9 to TRBJ1-3, with 7 bases that match TRBD1. The CDR3 extends over 15 amino acids. CDR1 is SEHNR and CDR2 is FQNEAQ in the germline V gene (reference sequence). V was clipped by 5 bases and J by 0 bases; unmatched bases: 4. Here the CDR3 reads CASSRDSSSGNTIYF. CDR3 DNA: TGTGCCAGCAGCCGGGACAGTTCCTCTGGAAACACCATATATTTT.

This clone was detected only a few times. This CDR3 is CAWRGGGQVGYEQYF. The DNA of the CDR3 is TGTGCCTGGAGAGGAGGGGGACAGGTGGGCTACGAGCAGTACTTC. The chain has TRBV30 and TRBJ2-7, with 8 bases lining up with TRBD1. The CDR3 loop spans 15 amino acids. Trimming removed 3 bases from V and 3 bases from J; junction bases left unmatched: 10. CDR1 is GTSNPN and CDR2 is SVGIG in the germline V gene (reference sequence). The entire variable domain, with the rest obtained from reference TRBV30 and TRBJ2-7, is as follows: SQTIHQWPATLVQPVGSPLSLECTVEGTSNPNLYWYRQAAGRGLQLLFYSVGIGQISSEVPQNLSASRPQDRQFILSSKKLLLSDSGFYLCAWRGGGQVGYEQYFGPGTRLTVT.

The rearrangement joins TRBV28 to TRBJ2-7; possible D gene TRBD1, 5 bases. The CDR3 extends over 13 amino acids. V was trimmed by 8 bases and J by 0 bases, leaving 11 bases between them. Germline V lookup: CDR1 MDHEN, CDR2 SYDVKM. The CDR3: CASSRTLSYEQYF. CDR3 bases: TGTGCCAGCTCCCGGACACTCTCCTACGAGCAGTACTTC.

The chain has TRBV10-2 and TRBJ1-1; no clear D gene. The CDR3 is 13 amino acids. The germline V gene has CDR1 WSHSY and CDR2 SAAADI. V lost 0 bases, J lost 3 bases, and 5 bases lay in between. The DNA for the CDR3 is TGCGCCAGCAGTGAGTCGGAACACACTGAAGCTTTCTTT. As protein: CASSESEHTEAFF.

This rearrangement joins TRBV7-2 to TRBJ2-5, with 7 bases lining up with TRBD2. The germline CDR1 and CDR2 sequences are SGHTA and FQGNSA. Unmatched junction bases numbered 8, after V lost 2 bases and J lost 5 bases. CDR3 length equals 15 residues. CDR3: CASSLSSGTSETQYF. The CDR3 DNA reads TGTGCCAGCAGCTTATCCAGCGGGACCTCTGAGACCCAGTACTTC.

This clone was picked up a small number of times. This chain joins TRBV5-1 and TRBJ1-1; no firm D call. The germline CDR1 and CDR2 sequences are SGHRS and YFSETQ. The CDR3 runs 14 residues. V was pared by 2 bases and J by 1 base, with 9 bases between. CDR3: CASSFRQPNTEAFF. CDR3 in DNA: TGCGCCAGCAGCTTCAGGCAGCCGAACACTGAAGCTTTCTTT.

CDR3 nucleotide sequence: TGTGCCAGCAGGCGGGGGAATTCACCCCTCCACTTT. This sequence encodes CASRRGNSPLHF. V is TRBV21-1 and J is TRBJ1-6. TRBV21-1 is a recognized pseudogene. This CDR3 is 12 amino acids long.

The chain is built from TRBV11-2 and TRBJ1-6, with TRBD1 as a possible D gene (6 bases). Germline values: CDR1 SGHAT, CDR2 FQNNGV. The CDR3 spans 13 residues. V was pared by 5 bases and J by 6 bases, with 8 bases between. The DNA for the CDR3 is TGTGCCAGCAGCGTACAGGGTAATTCACCCCTCCACTTT. It specifies CASSVQGNSPLHF.

This clone was observed a single time. The chain couples TRBV11-3 to TRBJ2-7, with D perhaps TRBD1 (6 bases). The CDR3 loop spans 15 amino acids. The germline V and J ends were trimmed by 1 base and 5 bases, with 15 bases remaining between them. Germline CDR1 SGHNT, CDR2 YENEEA. CDR3: CASSLGPRGNHEQYF. The CDR3 bases are TGTGCCAGCAGCTTAGGTCCCAGGGGAAACCACGAGCAGTACTTC.

Points on this clone: Other DNA sequences in the same sample also yield this CDR3. CDR3 sequence reads: CASSLGGNTIYF. In nucleotides, the CDR3 is TGTGCCAGCAGTTTAGGCGGAAACACCATATATTTT. The rearrangement uses TRBV12-3 or TRBV12-4 and TRBJ1-3; D not certain. The CDR3 has 12 residues. V was pared by 1 base and J by 4 bases, with 2 bases between.

The genes are TRBV28 and TRBJ2-7, with D possibly matching TRBD2 (6 bases). V dropped 6 bases and J dropped 0 bases, with 9 bases sitting between them. The CDR3 spans 13 residues. Germline CDR1 reads MDHEN; CDR2 reads SYDVKM. The DNA for the CDR3 is TGTGCCAGCAGCTCCGGGAGCTCCTACGAGCAGTACTTC. Amino acid sequence: CASSSGSSYEQYF. Full variable domain (outside the CDR3, taken from reference TRBV28 and TRBJ2-7): DVKVTQSSRYLVKRTGEKVFLECVQDMDHENMFWYRQDPGLGLRLIYFSYDVKMKEKGDIPEGYSVSREKKERFSLILESASTNQTSMYLCASSSGSSYEQYFGPGTRLTVT.

The chain links TRBV18 to TRBJ1-1; D call uncertain. The CDR3 runs 14 residues. Germline-derived CDR1 and CDR2 are KGHSH and LQKENI. V was shortened by 1 base and J by 3 bases, with 9 bases between the two germline ends. The CDR3: CASSPLLTDTEAFF. DNA of the CDR3: TGTGCCAGCTCACCACTGTTAACTGACACTGAAGCTTTCTTT.